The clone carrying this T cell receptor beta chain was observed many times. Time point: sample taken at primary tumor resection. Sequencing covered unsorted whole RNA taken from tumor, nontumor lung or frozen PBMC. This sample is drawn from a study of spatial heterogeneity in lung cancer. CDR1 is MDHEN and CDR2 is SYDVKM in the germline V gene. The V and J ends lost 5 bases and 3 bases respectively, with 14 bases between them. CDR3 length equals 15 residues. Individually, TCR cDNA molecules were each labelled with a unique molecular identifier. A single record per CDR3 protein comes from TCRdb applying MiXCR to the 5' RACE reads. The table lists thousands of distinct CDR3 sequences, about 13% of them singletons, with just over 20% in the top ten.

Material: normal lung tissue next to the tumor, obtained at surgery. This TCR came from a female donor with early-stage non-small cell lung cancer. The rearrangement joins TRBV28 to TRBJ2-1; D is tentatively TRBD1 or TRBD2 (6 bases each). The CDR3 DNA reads TGTGCCAGCAGTCCCGGGGGCCAGAACTACAATGAGCAGTTCTTC. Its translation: CASSPGGQNYNEQFF.